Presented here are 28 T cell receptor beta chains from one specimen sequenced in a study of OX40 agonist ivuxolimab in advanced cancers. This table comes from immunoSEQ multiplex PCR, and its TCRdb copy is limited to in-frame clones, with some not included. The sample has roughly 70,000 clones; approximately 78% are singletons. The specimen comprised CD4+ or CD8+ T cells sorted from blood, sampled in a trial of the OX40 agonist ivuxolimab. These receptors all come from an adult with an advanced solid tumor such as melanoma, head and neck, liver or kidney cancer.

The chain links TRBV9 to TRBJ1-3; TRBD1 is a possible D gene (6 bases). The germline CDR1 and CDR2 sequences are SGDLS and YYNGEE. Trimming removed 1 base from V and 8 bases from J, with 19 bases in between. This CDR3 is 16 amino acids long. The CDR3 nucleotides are TGTGCCAGCAGCGTAAACCCTAGGAGAAGGGGGGACACCATATATTTT. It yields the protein CASSVNPRRRGDTIYF.

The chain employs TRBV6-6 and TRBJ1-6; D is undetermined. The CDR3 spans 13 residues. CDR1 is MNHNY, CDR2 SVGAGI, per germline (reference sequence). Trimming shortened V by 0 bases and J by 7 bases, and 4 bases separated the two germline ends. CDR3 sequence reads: CASSYSDNSPLHF. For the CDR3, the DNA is TGTGCCAGCAGTTACTCGGACAATTCACCCCTCCACTTT.

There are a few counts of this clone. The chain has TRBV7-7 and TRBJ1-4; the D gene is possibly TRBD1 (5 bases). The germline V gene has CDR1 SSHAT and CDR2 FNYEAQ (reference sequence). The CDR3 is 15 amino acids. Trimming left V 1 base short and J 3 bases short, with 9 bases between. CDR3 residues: CASSLVQGANEKLFF. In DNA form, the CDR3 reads TGTGCCAGCAGCTTAGTCCAGGGTGCTAATGAAAAACTGTTTTTT. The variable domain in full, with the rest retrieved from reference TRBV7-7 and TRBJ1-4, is GAGVSQSPRYKVTKRGQDVTLRCDPISSHATLYWYQQALGQGPEFLTYFNYEAQPDKSGLPSDRFSAERPEGSISTLTIQRTEQRDSAMYRCASSLVQGANEKLFFGSGTQLSVL.

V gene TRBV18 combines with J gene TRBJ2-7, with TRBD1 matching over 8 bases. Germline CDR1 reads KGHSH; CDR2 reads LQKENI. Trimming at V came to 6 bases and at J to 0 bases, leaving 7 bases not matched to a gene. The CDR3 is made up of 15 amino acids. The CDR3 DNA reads TGTGCCAGCTCCCCAGCAGGGGGCTTCTCCTACGAGCAGTACTTC. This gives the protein CASSPAGGFSYEQYF.

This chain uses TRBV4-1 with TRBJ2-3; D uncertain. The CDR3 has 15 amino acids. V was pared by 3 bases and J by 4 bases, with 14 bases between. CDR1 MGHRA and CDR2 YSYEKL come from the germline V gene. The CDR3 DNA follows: TGCGCCAGCAGCCAGGTGACCCCGCCCCCAGATACGCAGTATTTT. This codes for CASSQVTPPPDTQYF.

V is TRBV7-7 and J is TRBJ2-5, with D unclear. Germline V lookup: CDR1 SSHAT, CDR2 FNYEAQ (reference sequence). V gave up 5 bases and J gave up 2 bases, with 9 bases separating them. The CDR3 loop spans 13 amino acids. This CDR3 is CASSLTPQETQYF. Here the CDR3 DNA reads TGTGCCAGCAGCCTAACCCCTCAAGAGACCCAGTACTTC.

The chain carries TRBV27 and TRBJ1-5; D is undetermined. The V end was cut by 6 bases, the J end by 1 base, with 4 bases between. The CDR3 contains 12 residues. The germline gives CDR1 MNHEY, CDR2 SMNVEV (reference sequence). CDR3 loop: CASSESNQPQHF. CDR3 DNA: TGTGCCAGCAGCGAGAGCAATCAGCCCCAGCATTTT.

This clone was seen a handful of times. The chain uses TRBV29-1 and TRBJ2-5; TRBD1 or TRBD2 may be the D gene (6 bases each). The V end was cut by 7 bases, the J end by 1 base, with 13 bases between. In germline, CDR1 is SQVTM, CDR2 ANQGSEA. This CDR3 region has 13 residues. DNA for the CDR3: TGCAGCGCCTCAAAGGGGGGCCAAGAGACCCAGTACTTC. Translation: CSASKGGQETQYF.

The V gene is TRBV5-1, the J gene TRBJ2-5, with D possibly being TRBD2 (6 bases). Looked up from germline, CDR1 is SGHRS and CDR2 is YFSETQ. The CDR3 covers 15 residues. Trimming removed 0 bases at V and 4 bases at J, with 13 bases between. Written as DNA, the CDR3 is TGCGCCAGCAGCTTGGTTCCCGGGGGATCAGAGACCCAGTACTTC. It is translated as CASSLVPGGSETQYF.

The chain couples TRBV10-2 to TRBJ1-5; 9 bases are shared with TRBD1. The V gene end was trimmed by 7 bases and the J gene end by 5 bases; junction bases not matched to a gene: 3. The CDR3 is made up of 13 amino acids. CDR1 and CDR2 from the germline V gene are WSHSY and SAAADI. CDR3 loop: CASTGTGYQPQHF. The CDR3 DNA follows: TGCGCCAGCACCGGGACAGGGTATCAGCCCCAGCATTTT.

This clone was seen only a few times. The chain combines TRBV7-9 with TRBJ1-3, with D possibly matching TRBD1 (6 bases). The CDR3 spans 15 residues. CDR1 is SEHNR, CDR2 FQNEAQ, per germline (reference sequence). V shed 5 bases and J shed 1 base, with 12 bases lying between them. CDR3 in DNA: TGTGCCAGCAGCCTCAAGGGGGGATCTGGAAACACCATATATTTT. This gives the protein CASSLKGGSGNTIYF.

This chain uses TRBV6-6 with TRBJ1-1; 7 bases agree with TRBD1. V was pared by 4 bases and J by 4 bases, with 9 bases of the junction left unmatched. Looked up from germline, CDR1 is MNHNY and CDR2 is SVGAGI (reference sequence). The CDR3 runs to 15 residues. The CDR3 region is CASSSPGPGGTEAFF. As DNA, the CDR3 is TGTGCCAGCAGTTCTCCGGGCCCAGGGGGCACTGAAGCTTTCTTT.

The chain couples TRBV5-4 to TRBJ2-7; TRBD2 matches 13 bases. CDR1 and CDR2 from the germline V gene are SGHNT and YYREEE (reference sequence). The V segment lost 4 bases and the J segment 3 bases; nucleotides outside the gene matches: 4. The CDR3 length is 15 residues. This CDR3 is CASSPGTSGVYEQYF. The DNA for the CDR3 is TGTGCCAGCAGCCCAGGGACTAGCGGGGTCTACGAGCAGTACTTC. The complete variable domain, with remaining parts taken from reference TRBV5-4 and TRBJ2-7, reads ETGVTQSPTHLIKTRGQQVTLRCSSQSGHNTVSWYQQALGQGPQFIFQYYREEENGRGNFPPRFSGLQFPNYSSELNVNALELDDSALYLCASSPGTSGVYEQYFGPGTRLTVT.

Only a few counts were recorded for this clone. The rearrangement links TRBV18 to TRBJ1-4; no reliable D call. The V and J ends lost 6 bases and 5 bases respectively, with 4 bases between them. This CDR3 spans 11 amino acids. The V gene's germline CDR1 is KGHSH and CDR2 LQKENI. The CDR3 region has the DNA TGTGCCAGCTCGGAGAATGAAAAACTGTTTTTT. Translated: CASSENEKLFF.

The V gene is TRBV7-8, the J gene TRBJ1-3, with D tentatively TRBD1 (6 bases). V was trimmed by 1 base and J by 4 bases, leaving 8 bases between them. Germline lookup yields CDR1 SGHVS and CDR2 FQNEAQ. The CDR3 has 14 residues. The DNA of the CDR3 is TGTGCCAGCAGCTTAGGCGACAGGGGAAACACCATATATTTT. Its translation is CASSLGDRGNTIYF.

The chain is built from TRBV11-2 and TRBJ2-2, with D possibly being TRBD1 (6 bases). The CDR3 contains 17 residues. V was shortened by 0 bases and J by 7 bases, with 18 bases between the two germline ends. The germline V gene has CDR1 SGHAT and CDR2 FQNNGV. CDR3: CASSLDPTGSGLGELFF. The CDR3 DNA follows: TGTGCCAGCAGCTTAGATCCTACAGGGAGTGGTCTCGGGGAGCTGTTTTTT.

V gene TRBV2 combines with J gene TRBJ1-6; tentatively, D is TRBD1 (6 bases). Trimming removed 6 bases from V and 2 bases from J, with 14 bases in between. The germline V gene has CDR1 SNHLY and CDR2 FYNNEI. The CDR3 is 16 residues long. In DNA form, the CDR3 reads TGTGCCAGCAGCGCCTCGGGGGGCACCTATAATTCACCCCTCCACTTT. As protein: CASSASGGTYNSPLHF.

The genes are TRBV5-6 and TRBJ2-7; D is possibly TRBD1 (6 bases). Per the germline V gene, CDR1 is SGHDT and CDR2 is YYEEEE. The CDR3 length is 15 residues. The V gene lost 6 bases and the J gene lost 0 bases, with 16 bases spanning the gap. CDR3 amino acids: CASTLQGGNSYEQYF. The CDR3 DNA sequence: TGTGCCAGCACCTTACAGGGTGGAAACTCCTACGAGCAGTACTTC.

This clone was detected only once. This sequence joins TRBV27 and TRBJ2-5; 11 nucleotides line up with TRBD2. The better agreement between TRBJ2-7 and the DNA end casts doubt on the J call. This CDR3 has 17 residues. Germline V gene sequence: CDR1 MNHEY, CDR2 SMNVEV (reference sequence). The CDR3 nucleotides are TGTGCCAGCAGTTTTTTATTGACTAGCGGGACAAACTACGAGCAGTACTTC. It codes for CASSFLLTSGTNYEQYF.

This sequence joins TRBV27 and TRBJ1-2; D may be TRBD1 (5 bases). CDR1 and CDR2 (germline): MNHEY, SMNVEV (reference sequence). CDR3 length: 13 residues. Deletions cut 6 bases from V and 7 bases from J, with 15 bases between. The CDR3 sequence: CASSLQGEGGYTF. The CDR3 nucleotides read TGTGCCAGCAGCCTCCAGGGTGAGGGTGGCTACACCTTC.

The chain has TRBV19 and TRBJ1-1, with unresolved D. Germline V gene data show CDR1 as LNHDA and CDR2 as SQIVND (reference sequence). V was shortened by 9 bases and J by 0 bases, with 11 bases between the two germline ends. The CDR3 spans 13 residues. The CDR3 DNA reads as TGTGCCAGCACCACAGAGATGAACACTGAAGCTTTCTTT. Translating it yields CASTTEMNTEAFF.

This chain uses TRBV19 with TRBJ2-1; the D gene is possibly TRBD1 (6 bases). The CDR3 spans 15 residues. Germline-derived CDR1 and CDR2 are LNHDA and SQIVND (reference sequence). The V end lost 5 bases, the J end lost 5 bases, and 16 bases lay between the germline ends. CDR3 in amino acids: CASSARDKPNNEQFF. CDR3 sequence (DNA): TGTGCCAGTAGTGCACGGGACAAACCTAACAATGAGCAGTTCTTC.

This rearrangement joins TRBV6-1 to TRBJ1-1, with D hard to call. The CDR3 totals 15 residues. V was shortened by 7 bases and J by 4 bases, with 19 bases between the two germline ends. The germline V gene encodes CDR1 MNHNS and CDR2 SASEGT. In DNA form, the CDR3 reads TGTGCCAGCATGGAGGGAAGCGCGGTGAGCACTGAAGCTTTCTTT. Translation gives CASMEGSAVSTEAFF.

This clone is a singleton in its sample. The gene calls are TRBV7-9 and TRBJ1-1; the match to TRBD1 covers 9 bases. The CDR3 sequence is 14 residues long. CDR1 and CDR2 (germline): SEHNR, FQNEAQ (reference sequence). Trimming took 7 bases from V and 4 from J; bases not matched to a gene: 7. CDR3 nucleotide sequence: TGTGCCAGCACGTCGGACAGGGGATCCACTGAAGCTTTCTTT. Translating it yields CASTSDRGSTEAFF.

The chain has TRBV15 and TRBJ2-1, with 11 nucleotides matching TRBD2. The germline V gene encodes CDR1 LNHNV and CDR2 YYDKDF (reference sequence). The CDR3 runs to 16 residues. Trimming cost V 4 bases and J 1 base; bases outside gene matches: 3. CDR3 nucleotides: TGTGCCACCAGCAAAACTAGCGGGGGTTCCTACAATGAGCAGTTCTTC. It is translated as CATSKTSGGSYNEQFF. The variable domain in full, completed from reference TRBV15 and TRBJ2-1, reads DAMVIQNPRYQVTQFGKPVTLSCSQTLNHNVMYWYQQKSSQAPKLLFHYYDKDFNNEADTPDNFQSRRPNTSFCFLDIRSPGLGDTAMYLCATSKTSGGSYNEQFFGPGTRLTVL.

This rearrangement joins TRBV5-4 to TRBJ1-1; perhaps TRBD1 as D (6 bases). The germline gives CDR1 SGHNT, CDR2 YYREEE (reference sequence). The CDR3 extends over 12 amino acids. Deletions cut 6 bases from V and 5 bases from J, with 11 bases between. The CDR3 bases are TGTGCCAGCAACGCCGGACAGACTGAAGCTTTCTTT. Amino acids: CASNAGQTEAFF. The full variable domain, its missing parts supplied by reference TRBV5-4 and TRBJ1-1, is ETGVTQSPTHLIKTRGQQVTLRCSSQSGHNTVSWYQQALGQGPQFIFQYYREEENGRGNFPPRFSGLQFPNYSSELNVNALELDDSALYLCASNAGQTEAFFGQGTRLTVV.

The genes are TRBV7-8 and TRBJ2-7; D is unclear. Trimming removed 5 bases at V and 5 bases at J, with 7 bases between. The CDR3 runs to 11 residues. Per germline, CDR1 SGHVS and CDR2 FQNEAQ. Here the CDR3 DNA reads TGTGCCAGCAGCCCCTCTCACGAGCAGTACTTC. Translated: CASSPSHEQYF. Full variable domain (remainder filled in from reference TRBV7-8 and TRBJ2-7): GAGVSQSPRYKVAKRGQDVALRCDPISGHVSLFWYQQALGQGPEFLTYFQNEAQLDKSGLPSDRFFAERPEGSVSTLKIQRTQQEDSAVYLCASSPSHEQYFGPGTRLTVT.

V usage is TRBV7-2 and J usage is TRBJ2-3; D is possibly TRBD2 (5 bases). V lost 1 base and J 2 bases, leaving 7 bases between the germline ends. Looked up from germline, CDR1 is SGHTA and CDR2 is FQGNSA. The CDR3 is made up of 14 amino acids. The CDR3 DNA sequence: TGTGCCAGCAGCTTAGGGGGAGCCACAGATACGCAGTATTTT. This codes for CASSLGGATDTQYF.